These 24 T cell receptor beta chains originate from one sample sequenced in a study of cytomegalovirus exposure and HLA in healthy donors. PCR employed 60 Vbeta and 13 Jbeta primers. Profiling relied on immunoSEQ multiplex PCR, and the TCRdb table lists in-frame clones only, not all of them. The profile shows around 130,000 clones, about four fifths of them singletons. The specimen sequenced was PBMCs. These receptors were obtained from a woman aged 40 to 50 in good health and CMV-seronegative.

The table lists this clone with a few counts. CDR3 in amino acids: CAWSARRTGGANYGYTF. The CDR3 bases are TGTGCCTGGAGCGCCCGGAGGACAGGGGGCGCGAACTATGGCTACACCTTC. V is TRBV30 and J is TRBJ1-2; 11 bases match TRBD1. Germline trimming cut 3 bases from V and 2 bases from J; bases unmatched to any gene: 11. Germline loops: CDR1 GTSNPN, CDR2 SVGIG (reference sequence). This CDR3 contains 17 residues.

This clone was detected a few times. The chain carries TRBV5-1 and TRBJ1-4, with TRBD1 as a possible D gene (6 bases). The germline V gene encodes CDR1 SGHRS and CDR2 YFSETQ. The CDR3 extends over 14 amino acids. V lost 4 bases and J lost 7, with 14 bases in between. CDR3 amino acids: CASSLDSWVEKLFF. The CDR3 DNA is TGCGCCAGCAGCCTGGACAGTTGGGTTGAAAAACTGTTTTTT.

The chain carries TRBV4-3 and TRBJ2-7; possibly TRBD2 for D (6 bases). CDR3 length: 13 residues. Germline CDR1 and CDR2: LGHNA and YSLEER. Trimming shortened V by 1 base and J by 2 bases, and 6 bases separated the two germline ends. Here the CDR3 reads CASSQGLAYEQYF. CDR3 nucleotide sequence: TGCGCCAGCAGCCAAGGACTAGCCTACGAGCAGTACTTC.

The V call is TRBV29-1, the J call TRBJ2-1; possibly TRBD2 for D (6 bases). Germline CDR1 SQVTM, CDR2 ANQGSEA. V dropped 1 base and J dropped 3 bases, with 13 bases sitting between them. This CDR3 spans 15 amino acids. The CDR3 sequence: CSVEGLAGSYNEQFF. Here the CDR3 DNA reads TGCAGCGTTGAAGGACTTGCGGGAAGCTACAATGAGCAGTTCTTC.

The chain uses TRBV6-1 and TRBJ1-1; 9 bases are shared with TRBD1. The junction had 5 bases not matched to a gene; V was cut back by 4 bases and J by 2 bases. Germline V gene sequence: CDR1 MNHNS, CDR2 SASEGT. The CDR3 is made up of 15 amino acids. The CDR3, as DNA: TGTGCCAGCAGTGCCCGACAGGGGGAAAACACTGAAGCTTTCTTT. Translated, it gives CASSARQGENTEAFF.

The chain couples TRBV6-5 to TRBJ2-3, with 10 bases fitting TRBD2. CDR1 and CDR2 from the germline V gene are MNHEY and SVGAGI. This CDR3 has 16 amino acids. V lost 0 bases to trimming and J lost 5 bases; unmatched junction nucleotides: 5. CDR3 nucleotide sequence: TGTGCCAGCAGTTACTCGCTCTGGACTAGCGGAGATACGCAGTATTTT. This translates into CASSYSLWTSGDTQYF.

V usage is TRBV11-3 and J usage is TRBJ2-3; D unresolved. This CDR3 comprises 13 residues. The germline V gene has CDR1 SGHNT and CDR2 YENEEA. Deletions cut 3 bases from V and 4 bases from J, with 8 bases between. The CDR3 spells CASSFQAADTQYF. The CDR3 DNA reads as TGTGCCAGCAGCTTTCAAGCTGCAGATACGCAGTATTTT. The full variable domain, in which reference TRBV11-3 and TRBJ2-3 provide the parts outside the CDR3, is EAGVVQSPRYKIIEKKQPVAFWCNPISGHNTLYWYLQNLGQGPELLIRYENEEAVDDSQLPKDRFSAERLKGVDSTLKIQPAELGDSAVYLCASSFQAADTQYFGPGTRLTVL.

This clone was picked up a small number of times. The rearrangement joins TRBV6-5 to TRBJ2-7; 9 positions match TRBD2. V shed 2 bases, J shed 0 bases, and the junction held 2 bases outside the gene matches. The CDR3 spans 15 residues. Germline V gene data show CDR1 as MNHEY and CDR2 as SVGAGI. The CDR3 region is CASSYGTSSSYEQYF. CDR3 nucleotides: TGTGCCAGCAGTTACGGGACTAGCAGCTCCTACGAGCAGTACTTC.

J is TRBJ1-2 and V is TRBV11-2; 9 nucleotides line up with TRBD1. The V segment lost 2 bases and the J segment 5 bases; nucleotides outside the gene matches: 6. Germline CDR1 SGHAT, CDR2 FQNNGV. The CDR3 loop spans 15 amino acids. CDR3 DNA: TGTGCCAGCAGCTTACTCACAGGGGGCTATTATGGCTACACCTTC. It is translated as CASSLLTGGYYGYTF.

The rearrangement uses TRBV7-9 and TRBJ2-1, with 12 bases that match TRBD1. J was trimmed by 12 bases and V by 3 bases; bases with no gene match: 9. The V gene's germline CDR1 is SEHNR and CDR2 FQNEAQ (reference sequence). The CDR3 extends over 15 amino acids. This CDR3 reads CASSLPGQGAEVQFF. The DNA of the CDR3 is TGTGCCAGCAGCTTGCCGGGACAGGGGGCGGAGGTGCAGTTCTTC.

The J gene is TRBJ2-1, the V gene TRBV5-1, with 8 bases identical to TRBD1. This CDR3 has 15 amino acids. V lost 7 bases and J lost 10; bases outside the gene matches: 16. Germline V gives CDR1 SGHRS, CDR2 YFSETQ. CDR3 DNA: TGCGCCAGCCAATTATCGGGCAGGGGGCAAGAAGAGCAGTTCTTC. This translates into CASQLSGRGQEEQFF.

The V gene is TRBV15, the J gene TRBJ1-4, with 8 bases lining up with TRBD1. Germline lookup yields CDR1 LNHNV and CDR2 YYDKDF (reference sequence). This CDR3 contains 14 residues. Unmatched junction bases numbered 0, after V lost 1 base and J lost 5 bases. The CDR3 protein is CATSRGQGNEKLFF. The CDR3 DNA is TGTGCCACCAGCAGAGGACAGGGGAATGAAAAACTGTTTTTT.

The V gene is TRBV5-1, the J gene TRBJ2-3, with D possibly matching TRBD2 (7 bases). Looked up from germline, CDR1 is SGHRS and CDR2 is YFSETQ. The V and J ends lost 3 bases and 3 bases respectively, with 14 bases between them. The CDR3 runs 15 residues. CDR3 nucleotide sequence: TGCGCCAGCAGCTCCCTAGGGGGGGATACAGATACGCAGTATTTT. Its protein is CASSSLGGDTDTQYF.

The rearrangement links TRBV4-2 to TRBJ2-5, with no clear D. Trimming took off 3 bases at V and 4 bases at J, with 12 bases between the two ends. Germline values: CDR1 LGHNA, CDR2 YNFKEQ. The CDR3 runs 14 residues. CDR3: CASSQSTERETQYF. The CDR3 nucleotides read TGTGCCAGCAGCCAGTCCACAGAACGAGAGACCCAGTACTTC.

V and J are TRBV6-5 and TRBJ2-7, with D possibly TRBD1 on 6 matching bases. This CDR3 contains 14 residues. Looked up from germline, CDR1 is MNHEY and CDR2 is SVGAGI. V was shortened by 10 bases and J by 2 bases, with 18 bases between the two germline ends. The CDR3 DNA follows: TGTGCCACCCTACGGGACACCGTGGCCTACGAGCAGTACTTC. This codes for CATLRDTVAYEQYF.

V usage is TRBV25-1 and J usage is TRBJ1-6, with D possibly being TRBD1 (6 bases). This CDR3 contains 13 residues. The V gene's germline CDR1 is MGHDK and CDR2 SYGVNS. Trimming pared 5 bases from V and 9 bases from J, leaving 11 bases between. CDR3 DNA sequence: TGTGCCAGCAGTCGCAGGGGTGGTTCACCCCTCCACTTT. Its translation: CASSRRGGSPLHF.

The chain is built from TRBV25-1 and TRBJ2-5, with D possibly being TRBD1 (6 bases). The CDR3 loop spans 15 amino acids. Germline CDR1 MGHDK, CDR2 SYGVNS. The V end lost 3 bases, the J end lost 11 bases, and 22 bases lay between the germline ends. As DNA, the CDR3 is TGTGCCAGCAGTGACAGGGGATCAGGCCATTATGAGCAGTACTTC. Protein sequence: CASSDRGSGHYEQYF.

The V call is TRBV19, the J call TRBJ2-3, with 8 bases aligning to TRBD2. Per the germline V gene, CDR1 is LNHDA and CDR2 is SQIVND (reference sequence). J lost 4 bases, V lost 6 bases, and 6 bases had no gene match. This CDR3 has 14 amino acids. DNA of the CDR3: TGTGCCAGTAGCGAGACGCGGGGGGCAGATACGCAGTATTTT. This translates into CASSETRGADTQYF. Variable domain in full (rest from reference TRBV19 and TRBJ2-3): DGGITQSPKYLFRKEGQNVTLSCEQNLNHDAMYWYRQDPGQGLRLIYYSQIVNDFQKGDIAEGYSVSREKKESFPLTVTSAQKNPTAFYLCASSETRGADTQYFGPGTRLTVL.

The chain joins TRBV5-4 to TRBJ2-7; 9 bases align to TRBD2. The CDR3 is 14 residues long. V shed 2 bases and J 7 bases; nucleotides not matched to a gene: 7. Germline CDR1 reads SGHNT; CDR2 reads YYREEE (reference sequence). In DNA, the CDR3 is TGTGCCAGCAGCTTAACGGCGGGGGGGGGAGAGCAGTACTTC. Amino acid sequence: CASSLTAGGGEQYF.

The chain has TRBV5-1 and TRBJ2-5; TRBD1 matches 7 bases. The J call may not be correct, given that the DNA end is closer to TRBJ2-7. Looked up from germline, CDR1 is SGHRS and CDR2 is YFSETQ. The CDR3 is made up of 14 amino acids. The CDR3 DNA sequence: TGCGCCAGCAGCCCAACAGGGGTAAACTACGAGCAGTACTTC. Translating it yields CASSPTGVNYEQYF.

The rearrangement joins TRBV9 to TRBJ2-7; 8 nucleotides align to TRBD1. Germline assignment: CDR1 SGDLS and CDR2 YYNGEE. With V trimmed by 0 bases and J by 6 bases, 8 bases remained unmatched. The length of the CDR3 is 15 residues. DNA of the CDR3: TGTGCCAGCAGCGTAGATGGGACAGGAGGCTCCGAGCAGTACTTC. Translating gives CASSVDGTGGSEQYF.

This clone was counted a few times. J is TRBJ1-1 and V is TRBV30, with 9 nucleotides matching TRBD1. Germline values: CDR1 GTSNPN, CDR2 SVGIG (reference sequence). This CDR3 spans 15 amino acids. V trimming: 2 bases; J trimming: 0 bases; junction bases outside the gene matches: 4. The CDR3 reads CAWSPRTGVNTEAFF. CDR3 DNA: TGTGCCTGGAGTCCCCGGACAGGGGTGAACACTGAAGCTTTCTTT.

This chain uses TRBV7-6 with TRBJ1-2, with TRBD1 identical over 9 bases. The junction had 4 bases not matched to a gene; V was cut back by 2 bases and J by 6 bases. CDR1 and CDR2 (germline): SGHVS, FNYEAQ. CDR3 length: 14 residues. CDR3 residues: CASSLTGTGNGYTF. CDR3 nucleotide sequence: TGTGCCAGCAGCTTAACCGGGACAGGGAATGGCTACACCTTC.

The rearrangement links TRBV28 to TRBJ1-5; tentative D call: TRBD1 (6 bases). Deletions cut 7 bases from V and 2 bases from J, with 15 bases between. CDR3 size: 15 residues. Germline values: CDR1 MDHEN, CDR2 SYDVKM. The CDR3 DNA reads TGTGCCAGCAACTACAGGGCATATGGCAATCAGCCCCAGCATTTT. Translating gives CASNYRAYGNQPQHF.